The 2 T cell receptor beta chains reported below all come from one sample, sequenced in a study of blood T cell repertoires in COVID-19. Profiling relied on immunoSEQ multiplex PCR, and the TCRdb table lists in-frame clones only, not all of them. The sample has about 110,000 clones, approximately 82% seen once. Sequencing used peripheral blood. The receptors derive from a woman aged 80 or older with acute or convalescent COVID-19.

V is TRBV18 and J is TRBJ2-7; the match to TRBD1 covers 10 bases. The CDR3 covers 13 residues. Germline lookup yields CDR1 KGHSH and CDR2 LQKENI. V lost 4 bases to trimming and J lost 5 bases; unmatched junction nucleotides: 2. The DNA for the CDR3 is TGTGCCAGCTCACAGGGGACAGGGGACGAGCAGTACTTC. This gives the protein CASSQGTGDEQYF.

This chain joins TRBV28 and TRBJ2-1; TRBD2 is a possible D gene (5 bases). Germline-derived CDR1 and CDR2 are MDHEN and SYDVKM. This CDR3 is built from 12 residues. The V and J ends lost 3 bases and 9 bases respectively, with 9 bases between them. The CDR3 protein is CASSFFRGEQFF. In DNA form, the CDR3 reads TGTGCCAGCAGTTTCTTCCGGGGTGAGCAGTTCTTC.